This T cell receptor beta chain was captured by sequencing in a study of cytomegalovirus exposure and HLA in healthy donors. 13 Jbeta primers and 60 Vbeta primers were used for the PCR. TCRdb keeps only in-frame clones here, not all; method: immunoSEQ multiplex PCR. The table has over 150,000 clones, around 69% seen once. Germline loops: CDR1 SGHRS, CDR2 YFSETQ. The CDR3 has 17 amino acids. With V trimmed by 2 bases and J by 6 bases, 5 bases remained unmatched. The chain employs TRBV5-1 and TRBJ2-2; 15 nucleotides align to TRBD2. The sample consisted of PBMCs. This receptor was obtained from a woman in her thirties in good health and CMV-seronegative. The CDR3: CASSFGLAGGLAGELFF. The CDR3, as DNA: TGCGCCAGCAGCTTCGGACTAGCGGGAGGGTTAGCCGGGGAGCTGTTTTTT.